The rows below give T cell receptor beta chains drawn from one sample of a study of T cell changes during pregnancy in multiple sclerosis. Clones were read by immunoSEQ multiplex PCR, and TCRdb kept only the in-frame ones, dropping some. The sample includes tens of thousands of clones, around 90% of them seen just once. This specimen was CD4+ T cells from peripheral blood mononuclear cells, taken in the second trimester of pregnancy. The source of these receptors is a female donor with multiple sclerosis, enrolled in a pregnancy study. CDR3s include the opening cysteine and the closing phenylalanine or tryptophan. The D gene is left open where the match is weak. Not every row has a clone size; where given, it reads once, few, many or a size class.

-	once	TRBV5-1	TRBJ2-3	TGCGCCAGCAGCCCCCCCTATGCAGATACGCAGTATTTT	CASSPPYADTQYF
TRBD1	-	TRBV20-1	TRBJ1-6	TGCAGTGCTATAACAGGGGGACACATCCACTTT	CSAITGGHIHF
TRBD1	-	TRBV5-4	TRBJ2-1	TGTGCCAGCAGCTCTTCGACAGGGAGCAATGAGCAGTTCTTC	CASSSSTGSNEQFF
-	-	TRBV5-4	TRBJ2-3	TGTGCCAGCAGCTTTAGAAGCACAGATACGCAGTATTTT	CASSFRSTDTQYF
-	-	TRBV6-5	TRBJ2-7	TGTGCCAGCAGGGCGGCATCCTACGAGCAGTACTTC	CASRAASYEQYF
-	-	TRBV19	TRBJ2-1	TGTGCCAGTAAGCGAACAAATTACAATGAGCAGTTCTTC	CASKRTNYNEQFF
TRBD1	-	TRBV27	TRBJ2-3	TGTGCCAGCAGTTCCCGATTCGGGACAGGGACAAATACGCAGTATTTT	CASSSRFGTGTNTQYF
-	-	TRBV6-6	TRBJ2-1	TGTGCCAGCAGCCGAAGCGCTAGCTCCTACAATGAGCAGTTCTTC	CASSRSASSYNEQFF
TRBD2	-	TRBV28	TRBJ2-7	TGTGCCAGCAGTTTGGCGGGGGGCCTTAGCTCCTACGAGCAGTACTTC	CASSLAGGLSSYEQYF
-	-	TRBV27	TRBJ2-7	TGTGCCAGCAGAAGCCATAGCGCACGAGCCTACGAGCAGTACTTC	CASRSHSARAYEQYF
TRBD1	-	TRBV27	TRBJ2-7	TGTGCCAGCAGTAGGGGACAGGGCCCCTACGAGCAGTACTTC	CASSRGQGPYEQYF
-	-	TRBV30	TRBJ2-7	TGTGCCTGGAGCCGGGAGCTATACGAGCAGTACTTC	CAWSRELYEQYF
-	-	TRBV2	TRBJ2-7	TGTGCCAGCAGTGAGGTCCGACTCTCCTACGAGCAGTACTTC	CASSEVRLSYEQYF
-	-	TRBV27	TRBJ2-5	TGTGCCAGCAGTCGGAGGGGTGGGGGAGAGACCCAGTACTTC	CASSRRGGGETQYF
-	-	TRBV11-2	TRBJ1-4	TGTGCCAGCAGCGGAGGGAGTTTAGGGGAAAAACTGTTTTTT	CASSGGSLGEKLFF
-	-	TRBV28	TRBJ1-5	TGTGCCAGCAGTTTAAGACCGAGGCAGCCCCAGCATTTT	CASSLRPRQPQHF
-	once	TRBV10-3	TRBJ2-1	TGTGCCATCAGTGAGTCCCAGGGGGGCGAGCAGTTCTTC	CAISESQGGEQFF
TRBD1	-	TRBV9	TRBJ2-1	TGTGCCAGCAGCCCCCGGGACAGGGATTACAATGAGCAGTTCTTC	CASSPRDRDYNEQFF
TRBD1	-	TRBV19	TRBJ1-5	TGTGCCAGTAGAACTGGGACAGGGGGAAATCAGCCCCAGCATTTT	CASRTGTGGNQPQHF
TRBD1	-	TRBV9	TRBJ2-2	TGTGCCAGCAGCTTCACCGGGACAGGGGCCGGGGAGCTGTTTTTT	CASSFTGTGAGELFF
-	-	TRBV7-2	TRBJ2-5	TGTGCCAGCAGCTCGAAGACATCCCCCCGGGGAGAGACCCAGTACTTC	CASSSKTSPRGETQYF
TRBD1	-	TRBV7-3	TRBJ2-7	TGTGCCAGCAGCTCGGGGGACAGGGTGGGGGAGCAGTACTTC	CASSSGDRVGEQYF
TRBD1	-	TRBV27	TRBJ1-1	TGTGCCAGCAGCCCGACAGGGGTGAGGAACACTGAAGCTTTCTTT	CASSPTGVRNTEAFF
TRBD1	-	TRBV19	TRBJ2-7	TGTGCCAGTAGTAAGGGGACAGGCTACGTATCCGAGCAGTACTTC	CASSKGTGYVSEQYF
-	-	TRBV15	TRBJ1-1	TGTGCCACCAGCAGACCTGAGCAGGGGACTGAAGCTTTCTTT	CATSRPEQGTEAFF
-	-	TRBV30	TRBJ1-1	TGTGCCTGGAGTGTTGGACAGCCGAACACTGAAGCTTTCTTT	CAWSVGQPNTEAFF
TRBD2	-	TRBV7-3	TRBJ2-7	TGTGCCAGCACCCCGGAGGGAGGGGACGGGCAGTACTTC	CASTPEGGDGQYF
TRBD1	-	TRBV5-1	TRBJ1-1	TGCGCCAGCAGCCTATCTACCCCGGGACAGGAGGGAGTTGAAGCTTTCTTT	CASSLSTPGQEGVEAFF
TRBD2	-	TRBV30	TRBJ2-1	TGTGCCTGGAGTCCGCCGGGACTAGCGGGGGGTAGGAATGAGCAGTTCTTC	CAWSPPGLAGGRNEQFF
TRBD2	once	TRBV7-2	TRBJ2-7	TGTGCCAGCAGCTTAGCTGGAGGCGGGGGGTCTGCAGAGCAGTACTTC	CASSLAGGGGSAEQYF
TRBD2	-	TRBV7-8	TRBJ2-1	TGTGCCAGCAGCCCTTTACCGGAAGAGCGGGAGGGCCCGGATGAGCAGTTCTTC	CASSPLPEEREGPDEQFF
TRBD2	-	TRBV5-4	TRBJ2-1	TGTGCCAGCAGCTTGGGCAGGGAGGGTACAACTGAGCAGTTCTTC	CASSLGREGTTEQFF
TRBD2	once	TRBV30	TRBJ2-1	TGTGCCTGGAGTTCTCGAAGGACTAGATTGGATATTGAGCAGTTCTTC	CAWSSRRTRLDIEQFF
-	-	TRBV2	TRBJ2-2	TGTGCCAGCAGGCGGGACCTTAGGGACACCGGGGAGCTGTTTTTT	CASRRDLRDTGELFF
-	-	TRBV7-2	TRBJ1-3	TGTGCCAGCAGCACCCCCCTGGGAGGGAGGGCTGGAAACACCATATATTTT	CASSTPLGGRAGNTIYF
-	-	TRBV29-1	TRBJ2-1	TGCAGCGTTGAAGATTGGAAGGGGAATGAGCAGTTCTTC	CSVEDWKGNEQFF
TRBD2	-	TRBV6-1	TRBJ2-5	TGTGCCAGCAGTGAAGGCGGACTAGCGGGGAGCCAAGAGACCCAGTACTTC	CASSEGGLAGSQETQYF
TRBD2	-	TRBV19	TRBJ2-3	TGTGCCAGTAGTATAGCTGATACTAGCGGGGGCTCCCATACGCAGTATTTT	CASSIADTSGGSHTQYF
TRBD1	medium-sized	TRBV27	TRBJ1-1	TGTGCCAGCAGTTGGAGGACAGGGAACACTGAAGCTTTCTTT	CASSWRTGNTEAFF
-	-	TRBV7-8	TRBJ2-5	TGTGCCAGCAGCTTAGTTGGTGCAGGGCGATCGCCCCAGTACTTC	CASSLVGAGRSPQYF
-	-	TRBV27	TRBJ2-2	TGTGCCAGCCAGACTATTCGTTCCGGGGAGCTGTTTTTT	CASQTIRSGELFF
TRBD1	-	TRBV28	TRBJ1-2	TGTGCCAGCAGTTCTGGACAGGGGGCCTATGGCTACACCTTC	CASSSGQGAYGYTF
-	-	TRBV7-2	TRBJ1-1	TGTGCCAGCAGGACAGCCATGAACACTGAAGCTTTCTTT	CASRTAMNTEAFF
-	-	TRBV7-6	TRBJ2-5	TGTGCCAGCAGCTTAGGGACTACCCAAGAGACCCAGTACTTC	CASSLGTTQETQYF